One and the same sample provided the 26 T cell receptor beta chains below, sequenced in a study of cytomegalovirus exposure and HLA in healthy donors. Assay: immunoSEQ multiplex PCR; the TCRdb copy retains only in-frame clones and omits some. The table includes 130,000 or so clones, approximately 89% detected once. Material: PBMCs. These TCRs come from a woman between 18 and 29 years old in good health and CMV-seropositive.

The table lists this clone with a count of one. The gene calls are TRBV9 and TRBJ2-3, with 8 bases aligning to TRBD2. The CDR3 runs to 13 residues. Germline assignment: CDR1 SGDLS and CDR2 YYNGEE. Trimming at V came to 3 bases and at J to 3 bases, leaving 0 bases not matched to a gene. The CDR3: CASSAGGTDTQYF. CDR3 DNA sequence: TGTGCCAGCAGCGCGGGAGGGACAGATACGCAGTATTTT.

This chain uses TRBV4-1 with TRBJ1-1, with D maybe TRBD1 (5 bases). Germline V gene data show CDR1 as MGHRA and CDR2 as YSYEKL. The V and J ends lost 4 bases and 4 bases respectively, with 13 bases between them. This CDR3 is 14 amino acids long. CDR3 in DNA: TGCGCCAGCAGCCCTTTGGAGGGGACCACTGAAGCTTTCTTT. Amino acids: CASSPLEGTTEAFF.

CDR3 bases: TGCGCCAGAAACCTAGAAATTTCAGCGGATAGCTCCTATAATTCACCCCTCCACTTT. Amino acids: CARNLEISADSSYNSPLHF. V and J are TRBV10-2 and TRBJ1-6; D call uncertain. This CDR3 region has 19 residues. V was pared by 9 bases and J by 0 bases, with 24 bases between. CDR1 WSHSY and CDR2 SAAADI come from the germline V gene.

CDR3 in DNA: TGTGCCAGCAGGAGGGGGGGGCTCAGGGCTGAAGCTTTCTTT. It codes for CASRRGGLRAEAFF. The chain combines TRBV28 with TRBJ1-1, with a possible D match to TRBD1 (6 bases). The CDR3 length is 14 residues. Trimming cost V 6 bases and J 6 bases, with 17 bases left between them. Germline lookup yields CDR1 MDHEN and CDR2 SYDVKM. The variable domain in full, completed from reference TRBV28 and TRBJ1-1, reads DVKVTQSSRYLVKRTGEKVFLECVQDMDHENMFWYRQDPGLGLRLIYFSYDVKMKEKGDIPEGYSVSREKKERFSLILESASTNQTSMYLCASRRGGLRAEAFFGQGTRLTVV.

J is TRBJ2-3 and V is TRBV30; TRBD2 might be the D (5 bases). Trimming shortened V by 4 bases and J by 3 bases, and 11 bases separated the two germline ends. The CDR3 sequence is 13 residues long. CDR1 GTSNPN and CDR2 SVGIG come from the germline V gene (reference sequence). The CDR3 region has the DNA TGTGCCTGGACCTCGAGGAGGACAGATACGCAGTATTTT. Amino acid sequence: CAWTSRRTDTQYF.

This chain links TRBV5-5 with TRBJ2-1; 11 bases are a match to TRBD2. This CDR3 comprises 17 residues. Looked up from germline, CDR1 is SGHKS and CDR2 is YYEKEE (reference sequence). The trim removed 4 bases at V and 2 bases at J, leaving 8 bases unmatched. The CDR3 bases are TGTGCCAGCAGCCCGGGTAGCGGGGGGGCCACCTACAATGAGCAGTTCTTC. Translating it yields CASSPGSGGATYNEQFF.

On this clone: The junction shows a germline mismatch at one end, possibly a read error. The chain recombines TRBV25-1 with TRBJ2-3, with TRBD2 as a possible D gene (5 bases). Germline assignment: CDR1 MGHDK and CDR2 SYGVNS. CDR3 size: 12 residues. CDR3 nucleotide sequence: TGTGCCAGCAGTGAAAATAAGGGCGGGCCGTTTTTT. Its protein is CASSENKGGPFF. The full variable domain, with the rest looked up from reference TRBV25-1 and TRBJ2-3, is EADIYQTPRYLVIGTGKKITLECSQTMGHDKMYWYQQDPGMELHLIHYSYGVNSTEKGDLSSESTVSRIRTEHFPLTLESARPSHTSQYLCASSENKGGPFFGPGTRLTVL.

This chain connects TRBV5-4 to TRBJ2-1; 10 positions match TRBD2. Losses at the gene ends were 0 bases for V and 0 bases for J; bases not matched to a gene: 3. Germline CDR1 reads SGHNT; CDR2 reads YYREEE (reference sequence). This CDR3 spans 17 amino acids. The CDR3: CASSLVAGGSSYNEQFF. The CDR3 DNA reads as TGTGCCAGCAGCTTGGTAGCGGGGGGCAGCTCCTACAATGAGCAGTTCTTC.

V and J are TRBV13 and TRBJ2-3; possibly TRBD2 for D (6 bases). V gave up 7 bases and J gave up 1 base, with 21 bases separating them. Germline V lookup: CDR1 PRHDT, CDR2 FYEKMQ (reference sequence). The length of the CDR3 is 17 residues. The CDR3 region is CASTKEDGTRGTDTQYF. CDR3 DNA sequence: TGTGCCAGCACCAAAGAAGACGGGACTCGTGGCACAGATACGCAGTATTTT.

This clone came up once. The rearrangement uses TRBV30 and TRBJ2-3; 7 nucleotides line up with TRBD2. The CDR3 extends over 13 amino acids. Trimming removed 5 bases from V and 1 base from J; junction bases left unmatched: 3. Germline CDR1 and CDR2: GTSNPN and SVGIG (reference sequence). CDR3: CAWSSGRTDTQYF. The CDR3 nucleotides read TGTGCCTGGTCTAGCGGACGCACAGATACGCAGTATTTT.

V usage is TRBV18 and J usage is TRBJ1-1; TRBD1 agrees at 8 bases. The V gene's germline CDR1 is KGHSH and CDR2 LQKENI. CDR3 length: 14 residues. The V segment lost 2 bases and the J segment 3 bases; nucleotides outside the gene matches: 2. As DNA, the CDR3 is TGTGCCAGCTCACCAAGGACAGGGCACACTGAAGCTTTCTTT. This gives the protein CASSPRTGHTEAFF.

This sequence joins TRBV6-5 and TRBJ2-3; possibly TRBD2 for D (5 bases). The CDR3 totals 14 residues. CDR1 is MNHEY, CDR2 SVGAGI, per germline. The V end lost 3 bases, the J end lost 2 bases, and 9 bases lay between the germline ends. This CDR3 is CASSYSTTTDTQYF. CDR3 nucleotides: TGTGCCAGCAGTTATTCGACTACCACAGATACGCAGTATTTT.

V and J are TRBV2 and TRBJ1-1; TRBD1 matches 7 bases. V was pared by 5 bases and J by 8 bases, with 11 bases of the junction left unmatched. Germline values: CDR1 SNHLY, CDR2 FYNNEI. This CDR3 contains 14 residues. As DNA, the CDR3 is TGTGCCAGCAGTACAGGGGACTTGCCCTTAGAAGCTTTCTTT. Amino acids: CASSTGDLPLEAFF. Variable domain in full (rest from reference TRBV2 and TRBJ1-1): EPEVTQTPSHQVTQMGQEVILRCVPISNHLYFYWYRQILGQKVEFLVSFYNNEISEKSEIFDDQFSVERPDGSNFTLKIRSTKLEDSAMYFCASSTGDLPLEAFFGQGTRLTVV.

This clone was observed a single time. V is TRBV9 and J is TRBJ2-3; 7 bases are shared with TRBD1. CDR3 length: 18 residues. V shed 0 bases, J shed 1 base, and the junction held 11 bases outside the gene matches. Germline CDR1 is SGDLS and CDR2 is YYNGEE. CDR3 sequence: CASSVALGTVAGTDTQYF. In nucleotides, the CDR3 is TGTGCCAGCAGCGTAGCTCTGGGGACAGTCGCGGGCACAGATACGCAGTATTTT.

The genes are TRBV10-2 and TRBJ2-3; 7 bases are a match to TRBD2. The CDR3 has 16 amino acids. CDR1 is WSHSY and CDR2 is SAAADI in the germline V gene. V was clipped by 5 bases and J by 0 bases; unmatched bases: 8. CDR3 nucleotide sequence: TGCGCCAGCAGTATTCTAACGGGACTAAGCACAGATACGCAGTATTTT. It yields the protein CASSILTGLSTDTQYF.

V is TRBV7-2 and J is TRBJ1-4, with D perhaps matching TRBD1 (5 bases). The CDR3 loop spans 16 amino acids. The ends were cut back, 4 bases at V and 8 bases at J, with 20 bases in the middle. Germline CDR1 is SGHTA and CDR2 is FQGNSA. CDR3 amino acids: CASSSRQINLGEKLFF. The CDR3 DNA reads TGTGCCAGCAGCTCCAGACAGATTAACCTGGGCGAAAAACTGTTTTTT. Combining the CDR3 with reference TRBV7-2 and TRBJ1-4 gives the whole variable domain GAGVSQSPSNKVTEKGKDVELRCDPISGHTALYWYRQSLGQGLEFLIYFQGNSAPDKSGLPSDRFSAERTGGSVSTLTIQRTQQEDSAVYLCASSSRQINLGEKLFFGSGTQLSVL.

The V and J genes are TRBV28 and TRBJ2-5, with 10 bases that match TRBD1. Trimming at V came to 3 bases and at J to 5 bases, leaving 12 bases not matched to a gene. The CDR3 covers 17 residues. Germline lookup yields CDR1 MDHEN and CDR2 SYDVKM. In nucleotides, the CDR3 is TGTGCCAGCAGTTTCGCGACCGGGACAGGGGCTAGGGAGACCCAGTACTTC. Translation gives CASSFATGTGARETQYF. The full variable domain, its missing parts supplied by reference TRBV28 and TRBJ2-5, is DVKVTQSSRYLVKRTGEKVFLECVQDMDHENMFWYRQDPGLGLRLIYFSYDVKMKEKGDIPEGYSVSREKKERFSLILESASTNQTSMYLCASSFATGTGARETQYFGPGTRLLVL.

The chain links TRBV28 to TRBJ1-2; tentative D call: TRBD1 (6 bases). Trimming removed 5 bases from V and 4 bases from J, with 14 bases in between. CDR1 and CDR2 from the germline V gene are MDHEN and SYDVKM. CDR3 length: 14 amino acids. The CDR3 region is CASSTHRDIYGYTF. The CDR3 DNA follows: TGTGCCAGCAGTACCCACCGGGACATCTATGGCTACACCTTC.

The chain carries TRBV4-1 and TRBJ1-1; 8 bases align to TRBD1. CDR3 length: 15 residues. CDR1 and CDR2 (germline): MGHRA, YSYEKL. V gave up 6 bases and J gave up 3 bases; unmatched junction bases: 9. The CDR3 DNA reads TGCGCCAGCAGTAATATTAAACAGGGGGACACTGAAGCTTTCTTT. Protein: CASSNIKQGDTEAFF.

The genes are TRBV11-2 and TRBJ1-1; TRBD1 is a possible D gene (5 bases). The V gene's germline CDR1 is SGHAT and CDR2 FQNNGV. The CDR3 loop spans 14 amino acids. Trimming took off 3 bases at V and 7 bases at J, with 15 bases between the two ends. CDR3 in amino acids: CASSFPRPGDEAFF. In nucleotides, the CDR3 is TGTGCCAGCAGCTTCCCTAGACCGGGGGATGAAGCTTTCTTT.

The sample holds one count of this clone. In DNA form, the CDR3 reads TGTGCCAGAAGCCAAAAGGGACTACCGGACAGGGCGACCTACGAGCAGTACTTC. Amino acid sequence: CARSQKGLPDRATYEQYF. The rearrangement joins TRBV5-3 to TRBJ2-7; D possibly corresponds to TRBD1 (8 bases). TRBV5-3 is identified as an open reading frame with a role that is uncertain. CDR3 length: 18 residues. The V and J ends lost 4 bases and 2 bases respectively, with 25 bases between them.

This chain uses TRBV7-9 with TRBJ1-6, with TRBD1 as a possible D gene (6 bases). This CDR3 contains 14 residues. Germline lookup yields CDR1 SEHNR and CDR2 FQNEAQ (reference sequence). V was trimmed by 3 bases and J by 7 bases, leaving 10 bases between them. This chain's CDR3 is CASSFTGFNSPLHF. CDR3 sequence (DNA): TGTGCCAGCAGCTTCACAGGGTTCAATTCACCCCTCCACTTT.

This CDR3 reads CASSPSWTGNSGNTIYF. The CDR3 DNA sequence: TGTGCCAGCAGTCCGAGTTGGACAGGGAACTCTGGAAACACCATATATTTT. This chain connects TRBV28 to TRBJ1-3; 8 bases are a match to TRBD1. Per germline, CDR1 MDHEN and CDR2 SYDVKM. The V segment lost 5 bases and the J segment 0 bases; nucleotides outside the gene matches: 9. There are 17 residues in the CDR3.

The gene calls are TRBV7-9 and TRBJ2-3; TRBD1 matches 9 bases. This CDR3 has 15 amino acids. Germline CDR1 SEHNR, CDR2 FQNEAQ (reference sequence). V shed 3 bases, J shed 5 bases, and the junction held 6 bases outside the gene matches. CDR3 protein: CASSLPGQGVDTQYF. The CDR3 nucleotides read TGTGCCAGCAGCTTGCCGGGACAGGGAGTAGATACGCAGTATTTT.

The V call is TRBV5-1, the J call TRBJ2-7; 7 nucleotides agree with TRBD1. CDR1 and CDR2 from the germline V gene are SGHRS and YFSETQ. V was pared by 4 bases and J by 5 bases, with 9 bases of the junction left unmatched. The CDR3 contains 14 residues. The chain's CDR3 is CASSVSRQGNEQYF. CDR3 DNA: TGCGCCAGCAGCGTTTCTAGACAGGGCAACGAGCAGTACTTC.

The DNA of the CDR3 is TGTGCCAGCAGCTTAGGGGGACAGGATGTATTATTGCGGACTGAAGCTTTCTTT. Translated, it gives CASSLGGQDVLLRTEAFF. The chain is built from TRBV7-9 and TRBJ1-1, with 8 bases lining up with TRBD1. Per the germline V gene, CDR1 is SEHNR and CDR2 is FQNEAQ (reference sequence). This CDR3 has 18 amino acids. The junction had 15 bases not matched to a gene; V was cut back by 1 base and J by 5 bases.